This TCR beta chain was sequenced during a study of blood T cell repertoires in COVID-19 (dated by TCRdb to the early 2020s). A note on the overall study: The collaborator samples originated in the United States, Italy and Spain and spanned the acute and convalescent phases of COVID-19. Deeply sampled blood TCRbeta repertoires from subjects exposed to, actively infected with, or recovered from COVID-19 were included in the dataset. Where available, HLA class I and class II types were taken from metadata supplied by the sample provider and were not determined by assay-based typing. The repertoires were released in a freely available public database meant as a resource for research on the immune response to SARS-CoV-2. The samples were drawn from two sources: the first 160 participants of the ongoing ImmuneRACE study, and 1,000 to 1,500 subjects contributed by 6 global collaborators. The material from the prospective study consisted of cDNA or gDNA derived from T cells, B-cell-depleted T cells, or PBMCs. A de-identified subject ID, COVID-19 status, age in years and sex were almost always included in the sample metadata.

TCRbeta CDR3 regions were amplified from genomic DNA using the immunoSEQ Assay, a bias-controlled multiplex PCR. As for the original processing: The number of nucleated cells in each sample was estimated by amplification of reference gene primers within the assay. To quantify the absolute abundance of each unique TCRbeta CDR3 rearrangement, sequence reads were collapsed and filtered. Productive Simpson clonality was computed per sample as the square root of Simpson's diversity index over productive rearrangements. The table was pulled from immuneACCESS by TCRdb, which kept in-frame rearrangements only. Such tables lose some clones; where checked, under half of the loss comes from unresolved V genes, and the rest has no known cause. V and J calls and clone size come straight from that table; D and trimming were deduced from the DNA. Recorded for this sample are 150,000 to 200,000 clones; approximately 90% of them occurred a single time. Around 1.4% of the sample rests with the top ten.

Findings and caveats that apply to the study as a whole: The quantity of clinical and demographic metadata differed by source and by participant and was supplied without curation.

A distance of 9 bases separates the germline ends of V and J, which lose 0 bases and 4 bases respectively. Looking up the germline V gene yields CDR1 ENHRY and CDR2 SYGVKD. Taken from cysteine to phenylalanine, the CDR3 has 14 residues. The CDR3 DNA has 42 bases and is translated from base 1. As to this clone: Its target antigen remains unknown. Base qualities are not provided; no much larger clone lies one nucleotide away.

The collaborating institutions used their own protocols to collect whole blood in K2EDTA tubes. For TCRbeta analysis, collaborators shipped samples in one of three forms: frozen whole blood, isolated PBMCs, or DNA extracted from either of those sample types. Recombination linked TRBV10-3 to TRBJ1-2; a weak D assignment points to TRBD1 (6 bases agree). The receptor comes from a woman in her 50s with acute or convalescent COVID-19. Sequenced material: peripheral blood. The CDR3 loop reads CAISESDRIYGYTF. The nucleotides are TGTGCCATCAGTGAGTCTGACAGGATCTATGGCTACACCTTC.